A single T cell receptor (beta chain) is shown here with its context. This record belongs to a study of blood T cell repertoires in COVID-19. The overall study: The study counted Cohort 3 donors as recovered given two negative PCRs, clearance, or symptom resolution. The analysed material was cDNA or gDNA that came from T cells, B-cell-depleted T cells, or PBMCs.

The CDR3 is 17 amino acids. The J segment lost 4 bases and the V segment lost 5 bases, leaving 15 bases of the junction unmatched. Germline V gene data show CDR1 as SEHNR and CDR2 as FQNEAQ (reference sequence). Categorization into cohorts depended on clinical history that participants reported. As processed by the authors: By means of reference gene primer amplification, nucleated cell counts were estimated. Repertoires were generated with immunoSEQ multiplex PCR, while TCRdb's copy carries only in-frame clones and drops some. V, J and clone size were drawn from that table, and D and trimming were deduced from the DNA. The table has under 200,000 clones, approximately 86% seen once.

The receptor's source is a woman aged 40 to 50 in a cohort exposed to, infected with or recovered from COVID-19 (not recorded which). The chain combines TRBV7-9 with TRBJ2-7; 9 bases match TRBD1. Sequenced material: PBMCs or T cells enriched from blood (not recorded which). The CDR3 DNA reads TGTGCCAGCAGCACAACCGGGACAGGGCAGAGGGAATACGAGCAGTACTTC. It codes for CASSTTGTGQREYEQYF. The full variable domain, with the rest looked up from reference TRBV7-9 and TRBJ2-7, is DTGVSQNPRHKITKRGQNVTFRCDPISEHNRLYWYRQTLGQGPEFLTYFQNEAQLEKSRLLSDRFSAERPKGSFSTLEIQRTEQGDSAMYLCASSTTGTGQREYEQYFGPGTRLTVT.